Presented here are 2 T cell receptor beta chains from one specimen sequenced in a study of blood T cell repertoires in COVID-19. The repertoire was sequenced with immunoSEQ multiplex PCR; TCRdb's copy has only in-frame clones and lacks some. The sample carries more than 300,000 clones, around 90% recorded once. The sequenced sample was peripheral blood. The receptors derive from a man aged 18-30 years who had recovered from COVID-19.

V and J are TRBV19 and TRBJ1-1; TRBD1 aligns across 7 bases. V shed 9 bases, J shed 1 base, and the junction held 11 bases outside the gene matches. CDR1 LNHDA and CDR2 SQIVND come from the germline V gene (reference sequence). This CDR3 spans 15 amino acids. CDR3 in DNA: TGTGCCAGCCCCCCGGCCGGGACAGAGAACACTGAAGCTTTCTTT. Translation gives CASPPAGTENTEAFF.

This chain links TRBV25-1 with TRBJ2-7; TRBD1 matches 11 bases. Trimming removed 8 bases from V and 4 bases from J; junction bases left unmatched: 10. The CDR3 totals 15 residues. Per the germline V gene, CDR1 is MGHDK and CDR2 is SYGVNS. The CDR3 region is CASGLWTGGQYEQYF. The CDR3, as DNA: TGTGCCAGCGGTCTATGGACAGGGGGCCAGTACGAGCAGTACTTC.